The 5 T cell receptor beta chains reported below all come from one sample, sequenced in a study of response to subunit inactivated influenza vaccine. Each CDR3 protein gets one entry after TCRdb re-called the RT-PCR reads with MiXCR. The sample has roughly 650,000 distinct CDR3 sequences, about 15% seen once; the top ten hold 11%. Material: PBMCs from blood, obtained roughly 12 days after vaccination. These receptors were obtained from a man in his fifties who received an inactivated influenza vaccine.

The chain employs TRBV7-9 and TRBJ2-1, with a weak D call TRBD2 (5 bases). The CDR3 is made up of 15 amino acids. Deletions cut 4 bases from V and 6 bases from J, with 16 bases between. Germline V CDR1 and CDR2: SEHNR, FQNEAQ (reference sequence). This chain's CDR3 is CASSSPQRAGNEQFF. As DNA, the CDR3 is TGTGCCAGCAGCTCACCGCAGAGGGCTGGCAATGAGCAGTTCTTC.

As concerns this clonotype: A much larger clone lies a single base off, so this may be a read error. The V gene is TRBV7-2, the J gene TRBJ2-3; D is undetermined. This CDR3 is built from 11 residues. The V gene's germline CDR1 is SGHTA and CDR2 FQGNSA. The CDR3 here is CASSPERTHYF. CDR3 DNA: TGTGCCAGCAGCCCCGAGCGTACGCATTATTTT.

The table lists this clonotype with many counts. The V call is TRBV7-2, the J call TRBJ2-3; maybe TRBD1 (6 bases). The germline gives CDR1 SGHTA, CDR2 FQGNSA. The CDR3 is 15 residues long. V lost 5 bases and J lost 0, with 12 bases in between. CDR3: CASSQDRTSTDTQYF. The CDR3 DNA reads TGTGCCAGCAGCCAAGACAGGACTAGCACAGATACGCAGTATTTT.

This clonotype has more than one count but fewer than ten. The genes are TRBV11-3 and TRBJ2-1; D is perhaps TRBD1 (6 bases). CDR3 length: 13 amino acids. The V and J ends lost 4 bases and 15 bases respectively, with 19 bases between them. The germline V gene has CDR1 SGHNT and CDR2 YENEEA. The DNA for the CDR3 is TGTGCCAGCAGCTCTGGCCCCCAGGGGAAGGTGTTCTTC. This sequence encodes CASSSGPQGKVFF.

The CDR3 DNA follows: TGCAGCGTTGAATATGAGGGACTGAAGAACACTGAAGCTTTCTTT. Translated, it gives CSVEYEGLKNTEAFF. The rearrangement uses TRBV29-1 and TRBJ1-1; weak D call: TRBD1 (5 bases). Germline values: CDR1 SQVTM, CDR2 ANQGSEA. This CDR3 has 15 residues. Trimming pared 2 bases from V and 1 base from J, leaving 14 bases between.